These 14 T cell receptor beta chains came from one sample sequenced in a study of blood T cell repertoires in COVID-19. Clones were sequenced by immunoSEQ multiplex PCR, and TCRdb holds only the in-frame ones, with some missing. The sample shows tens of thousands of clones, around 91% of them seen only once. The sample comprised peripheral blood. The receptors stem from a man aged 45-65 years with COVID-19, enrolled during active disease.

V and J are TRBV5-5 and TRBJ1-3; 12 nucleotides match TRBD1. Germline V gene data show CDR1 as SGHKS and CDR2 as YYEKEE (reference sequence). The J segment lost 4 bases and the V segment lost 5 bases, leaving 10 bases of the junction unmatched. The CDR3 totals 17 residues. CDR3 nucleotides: TGTGCCAGCAGGTGGACTCCCGGGACAGGGGGCGGAAACACCATATATTTT. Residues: CASRWTPGTGGGNTIYF.

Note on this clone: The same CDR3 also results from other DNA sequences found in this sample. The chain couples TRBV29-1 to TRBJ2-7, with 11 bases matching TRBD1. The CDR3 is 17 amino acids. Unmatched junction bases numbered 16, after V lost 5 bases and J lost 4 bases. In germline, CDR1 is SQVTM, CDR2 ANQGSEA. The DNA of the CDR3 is TGCAGCGTTCAAACGGACAGGGGGCGGGGTGGAGTGTACGAGCAGTACTTC. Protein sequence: CSVQTDRGRGGVYEQYF.

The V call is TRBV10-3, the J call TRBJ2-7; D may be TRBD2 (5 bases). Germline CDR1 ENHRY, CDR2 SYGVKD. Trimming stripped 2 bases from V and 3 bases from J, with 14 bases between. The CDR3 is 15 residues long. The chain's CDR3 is CAISETRAYFYEQYF. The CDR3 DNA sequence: TGTGCCATCAGTGAGACTAGGGCTTACTTCTACGAGCAGTACTTC.

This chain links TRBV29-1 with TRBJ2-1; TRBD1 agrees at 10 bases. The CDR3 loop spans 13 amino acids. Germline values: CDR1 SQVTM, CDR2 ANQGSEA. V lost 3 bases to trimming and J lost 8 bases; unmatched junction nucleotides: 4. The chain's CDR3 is CSVEGQGSDEQFF. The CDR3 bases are TGCAGCGTTGAGGGACAGGGGAGCGATGAGCAGTTCTTC.

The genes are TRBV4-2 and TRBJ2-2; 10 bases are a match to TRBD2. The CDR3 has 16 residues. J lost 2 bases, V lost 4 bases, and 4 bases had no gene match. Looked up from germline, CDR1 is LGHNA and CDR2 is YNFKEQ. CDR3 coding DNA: TGTGCCAGCAGCCGGACTAGCGGAGAAAACACCGGGGAGCTGTTTTTT. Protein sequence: CASSRTSGENTGELFF.

CDR3 region: CASSRTGDQETQYF. CDR3 DNA: TGTGCCAGCAGCCGGACAGGGGATCAAGAGACCCAGTACTTC. This chain links TRBV6-5 with TRBJ2-5; 9 bases agree with TRBD1. The CDR3 totals 14 residues. J was trimmed by 2 bases and V by 6 bases; bases with no gene match: 4. Germline CDR1 MNHEY, CDR2 SVGAGI.

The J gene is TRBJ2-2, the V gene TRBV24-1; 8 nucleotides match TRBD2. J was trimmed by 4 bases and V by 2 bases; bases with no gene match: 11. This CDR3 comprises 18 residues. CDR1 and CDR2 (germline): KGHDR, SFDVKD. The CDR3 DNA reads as TGTGCCACCAGTGATTCAAAGTCTGGCGGGAGGCTCACCGGGGAGCTGTTTTTT. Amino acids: CATSDSKSGGRLTGELFF.

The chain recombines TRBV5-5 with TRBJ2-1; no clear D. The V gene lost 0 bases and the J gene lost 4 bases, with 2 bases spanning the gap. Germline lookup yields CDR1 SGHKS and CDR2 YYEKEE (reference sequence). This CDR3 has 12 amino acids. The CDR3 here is CASSLVYNEQFF. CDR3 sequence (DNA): TGTGCCAGCAGCTTGGTATACAATGAGCAGTTCTTC.

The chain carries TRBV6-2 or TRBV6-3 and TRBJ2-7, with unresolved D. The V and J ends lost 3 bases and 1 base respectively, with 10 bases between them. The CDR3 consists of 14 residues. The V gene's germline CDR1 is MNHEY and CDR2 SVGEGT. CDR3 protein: CASSYNTDSYEQYF. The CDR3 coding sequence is TGTGCCAGCAGTTATAACACAGATTCCTACGAGCAGTACTTC.

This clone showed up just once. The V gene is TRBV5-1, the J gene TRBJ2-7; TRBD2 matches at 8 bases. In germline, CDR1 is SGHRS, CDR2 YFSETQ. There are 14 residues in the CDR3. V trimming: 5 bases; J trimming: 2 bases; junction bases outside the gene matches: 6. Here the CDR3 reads CASRTSGKPYEQYF. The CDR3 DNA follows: TGCGCCAGCAGAACTAGCGGAAAGCCCTACGAGCAGTACTTC.

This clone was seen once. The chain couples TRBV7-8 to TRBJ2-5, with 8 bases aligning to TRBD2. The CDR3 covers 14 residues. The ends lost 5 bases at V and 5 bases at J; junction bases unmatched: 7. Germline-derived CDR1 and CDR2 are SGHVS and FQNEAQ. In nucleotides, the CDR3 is TGTGCCAGCAGCCCTGGGACTAGGCTTGAGACCCAGTACTTC. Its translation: CASSPGTRLETQYF.

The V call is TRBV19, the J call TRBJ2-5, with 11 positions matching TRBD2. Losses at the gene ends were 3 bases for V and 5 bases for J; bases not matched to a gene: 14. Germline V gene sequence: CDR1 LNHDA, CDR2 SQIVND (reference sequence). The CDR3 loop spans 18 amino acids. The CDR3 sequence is CASSISPPLAGGFETQYF. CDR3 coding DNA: TGTGCCAGTAGTATTTCCCCCCCCCTAGCGGGAGGTTTTGAGACCCAGTACTTC.

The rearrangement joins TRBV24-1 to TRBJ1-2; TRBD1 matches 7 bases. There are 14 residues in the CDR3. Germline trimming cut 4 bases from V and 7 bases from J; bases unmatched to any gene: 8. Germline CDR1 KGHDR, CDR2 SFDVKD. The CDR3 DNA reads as TGTGCCACCAGTGACTCCTACGACAGGGTTGGCTACACCTTC. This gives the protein CATSDSYDRVGYTF.

The CDR3 loop reads CASRRGGGNQPQHF. DNA for the CDR3: TGTGCCAGCCGACGGGGTGGGGGCAATCAGCCCCAGCATTTT. This chain joins TRBV18 and TRBJ1-5, with unresolved D. Germline CDR1 reads KGHSH; CDR2 reads LQKENI. The CDR3 sequence is 14 residues long. V was shortened by 8 bases and J by 2 bases, with 13 bases between the two germline ends.